One T cell receptor (beta chain) is described in this entry. The data stem from a study of blood T cell repertoires in COVID-19. The V gene end was trimmed by 1 base and the J gene end by 3 bases; junction bases not matched to a gene: 12. The CDR3 extends over 18 amino acids. Per the germline V gene, CDR1 is LGHNA and CDR2 is YNFKEQ. Method: immunoSEQ multiplex PCR; TCRdb's copy keeps in-frame clones and lacks some. The sample includes some 120,000 clones, roughly nine tenths of them seen just once. The clonotype was recovered from a man aged 45-60 years with active COVID-19. V gene TRBV4-2 combines with J gene TRBJ1-5; 7 nucleotides match TRBD1. Sample: peripheral blood. CDR3 coding DNA: TGTGCCAGCAGCCAAGTCCAACGTCGGGGACAGTTCAATCAGCCCCAGCATTTT. Encoded protein: CASSQVQRRGQFNQPQHF.